The 27 T cell receptor beta chains below all came from one sample that was sequenced in a study of T-cell memory formation after mild COVID-19 (TCRdb year 2021). Libraries were made using 5' RACE. TCRdb names Illumina NovaSeq 6000 as the instrument used. TCRdb passed the public sequencing reads through fastp at Q25 and MiXCR, retaining productive beta sequences. One record per CDR3 amino acid sequence lists the most common genes and DNA. The sample table records some 150,000 distinct CDR3 sequences; around 14% of these occur just once. The ten most abundant clones make up around 30% of the sample. Sequencing used PBMCs or a T cell subset sorted from them (not recorded which). The receptors were sampled from an adult woman who had mild COVID-19 (a few samples of this study predate the infection). The sample titles of this study are shuffled in the database, so cell type and time point are left out; the donor was told from shared clones.

This clonotype has a handful of counts. This chain links TRBV7-9 with TRBJ2-4, with 7 bases matching TRBD2. Germline V gene data show CDR1 as SEHNR and CDR2 as FQNEAQ (reference sequence). J lost 8 bases, V lost 5 bases, and 6 bases had no gene match. CDR3 size: 13 residues. The DNA of the CDR3 is TGTGCCAGCAGCCCGTCGGGGAGGGACATTCAGTACTTC. It specifies CASSPSGRDIQYF.

The rearrangement joins TRBV30 to TRBJ2-7, with TRBD1 as a possible D gene (6 bases). Germline CDR1 reads GTSNPN; CDR2 reads SVGIG (reference sequence). The V end lost 5 bases, the J end lost 2 bases, and 10 bases lay between the germline ends. The CDR3 is 12 residues long. The DNA of the CDR3 is TGTGCCTGGGGCCGACAGGCCTACGAGCAGTACTTC. It translates to CAWGRQAYEQYF.

This clonotype came up a few times. The chain joins TRBV13 to TRBJ2-1; 13 bases are shared with TRBD2. V lost 5 bases and J lost 5; bases outside the gene matches: 6. Germline-derived CDR1 and CDR2 are PRHDT and FYEKMQ (reference sequence). The CDR3 consists of 16 residues. For the CDR3, the DNA is TGTGCCAGCAGCACCCCGGGACTAGCGGGGAACAATGAGCAGTTCTTC. This translates into CASSTPGLAGNNEQFF.

This clonotype was counted a few times. The J gene is TRBJ2-1, the V gene TRBV12-3 or TRBV12-4, with a weak D call TRBD1 (6 bases). This CDR3 contains 15 residues. The germline V and J ends were trimmed by 6 bases and 1 base, with 13 bases remaining between them. The CDR3 nucleotides are TGTGCCAGCAGCCGTCAGGGGTGGTCCTACAATGAGCAGTTCTTC. Translating it yields CASSRQGWSYNEQFF.

In this sample, this clonotype turned up many times. This CDR3 is CASSWGQGAKEQFF. CDR3 DNA: TGCGCCAGCAGCTGGGGACAGGGGGCAAAGGAGCAGTTCTTC. The gene calls are TRBV5-1 and TRBJ2-1; 12 bases align to TRBD1. The CDR3 totals 14 residues. CDR1 SGHRS and CDR2 YFSETQ come from the germline V gene. Trimming took 3 bases from V and 10 from J; bases not matched to a gene: 5.

The rearrangement links TRBV7-9 to TRBJ1-1, with D perhaps TRBD1 (5 bases). The CDR3 runs to 16 residues. CDR1 and CDR2 (germline): SEHNR, FQNEAQ (reference sequence). V dropped 4 bases and J dropped 2 bases, with 17 bases sitting between them. CDR3 in amino acids: CASSWGITGRNTEAFF. The CDR3 DNA reads TGTGCCAGCAGCTGGGGGATAACAGGTAGAAACACTGAAGCTTTCTTT.

The chain combines TRBV7-6 with TRBJ2-1, with TRBD2 matching over 8 bases. The CDR3 sequence is 16 residues long. Germline CDR1 reads SGHVS; CDR2 reads FNYEAQ. V trimming: 5 bases; J trimming: 5 bases; junction bases outside the gene matches: 11. As DNA, the CDR3 is TGTGCCAGCAGCACTATACGCCCAGCGGGGGACAATGAGCAGTTCTTC. This codes for CASSTIRPAGDNEQFF.

This rearrangement joins TRBV7-8 to TRBJ2-5; TRBD2 is a possible D gene (5 bases). Trimming took 5 bases from V and 4 from J, leaving 14 bases between them. Germline V CDR1 and CDR2: SGHVS, FQNEAQ. This CDR3 has 14 residues. The CDR3 nucleotides are TGTGCCAGCAGCCCCGGGGTCGGACCAGAGACCCAGTACTTC. This gives the protein CASSPGVGPETQYF. Based on the CDR3 plus reference TRBV7-8 and TRBJ2-5, the full variable domain is GAGVSQSPRYKVAKRGQDVALRCDPISGHVSLFWYQQALGQGPEFLTYFQNEAQLDKSGLPSDRFFAERPEGSVSTLKIQRTQQEDSAVYLCASSPGVGPETQYFGPGTRLLVL.

The sample holds many counts of this clonotype. The chain links TRBV4-3 to TRBJ2-1, with 9 positions matching TRBD2. Per germline, CDR1 LGHNA and CDR2 YSLEER. CDR3 length: 16 residues. J gave up 4 bases and V 0 bases, and 4 bases lay outside the gene matches. In DNA, the CDR3 is TGCGCCAGCAGCCAAGACCCAGCGGGAGGATACAATGAGCAGTTCTTC. It encodes CASSQDPAGGYNEQFF.

This clonotype was recorded a few times. V is TRBV18 and J is TRBJ2-1; D is possibly TRBD2 (6 bases). Trimming left V 1 base short and J 7 bases short, with 14 bases between. The CDR3 sequence is 15 residues long. CDR1 is KGHSH and CDR2 is LQKENI in the germline V gene. CDR3 bases: TGTGCCAGCTCACCACGGGAATACCGGGGGAATGAGCAGTTCTTC. Translated: CASSPREYRGNEQFF.

The chain is built from TRBV5-6 and TRBJ1-6, with D possibly matching TRBD1 (5 bases). Germline CDR1 is SGHDT and CDR2 is YYEEEE. This CDR3 has 14 residues. Deletions cut 1 base from V and 8 bases from J, with 10 bases between. This CDR3 is CASSLTPGDSPLHF. CDR3 coding DNA: TGTGCCAGCAGCTTGACTCCGGGGGATTCACCCCTCCACTTT. The full variable domain, in which reference TRBV5-6 and TRBJ1-6 provide the parts outside the CDR3, is DAGVTQSPTHLIKTRGQQVTLRCSPKSGHDTVSWYQQALGQGPQFIFQYYEEEERQRGNFPDRFSGHQFPNYSSELNVNALLLGDSALYLCASSLTPGDSPLHFGNGTRLTVT.

The chain carries TRBV7-9 and TRBJ2-1, with D unresolved. This CDR3 spans 12 amino acids. Germline V gene data show CDR1 as SEHNR and CDR2 as FQNEAQ (reference sequence). The germline V and J ends were trimmed by 4 bases and 10 bases, with 11 bases remaining between them. This CDR3 reads CASSSFRSEQFF. DNA for the CDR3: TGTGCCAGCAGCTCATTCCGGTCCGAGCAGTTCTTC.

The chain has TRBV6-2 or TRBV6-3 and TRBJ2-3, with D tentatively TRBD2 (6 bases). Germline CDR1 and CDR2: MNHEY and SVGEGT. Deletions cut 3 bases from V and 2 bases from J, with 18 bases between. CDR3 length equals 17 residues. The CDR3 DNA follows: TGTGCCAGCAGTTATTCCCAATATTCGCGGGACACAGATACGCAGTATTTT. The encoded protein is CASSYSQYSRDTDTQYF.

Many counts were recorded for this clonotype. J is TRBJ1-5 and V is TRBV21-1; the table names TRBD1, a call not compared with the DNA. TRBV21-1 is marked as a pseudogene. This CDR3 has 17 residues. The CDR3 spells CASSKGCGRDRNQPQHF. CDR3 DNA sequence: TGTGCCAGCAGCAAAGGATGTGGCAGGGACCGCAATCAGCCCCAGCATTTT.

This clonotype was recorded once. This rearrangement joins TRBV7-2 to TRBJ2-1, with 13 bases aligning to TRBD2. The V segment lost 4 bases and the J segment 9 bases; nucleotides outside the gene matches: 3. Germline loops: CDR1 SGHTA, CDR2 FQGNSA. CDR3 length: 14 residues. The CDR3 DNA reads TGTGCCAGCAGCTCAGGACTAGCGGGAGCTGAGCAGTTCTTC. It encodes CASSSGLAGAEQFF.

This clonotype showed up just a few times. This chain connects TRBV19 to TRBJ2-5; D call uncertain. The CDR3 contains 13 residues. CDR1 and CDR2 (germline): LNHDA, SQIVND (reference sequence). V was shortened by 3 bases and J by 2 bases, with 7 bases between the two germline ends. This chain's CDR3 is CASSIILQETQYF. CDR3 bases: TGTGCCAGTAGTATTATTTTGCAAGAGACCCAGTACTTC.

The chain links TRBV6-5 to TRBJ2-1; no reliable D call. The CDR3 runs to 17 residues. The germline gives CDR1 MNHEY, CDR2 SVGAGI. The germline V and J ends were trimmed by 5 bases and 3 bases, with 20 bases remaining between them. CDR3: CASSNQPWQKDYNEQFF. The CDR3 nucleotides read TGTGCCAGCAGTAACCAGCCTTGGCAGAAAGACTACAATGAGCAGTTCTTC.

This clonotype was seen only once. The rearrangement joins TRBV19 to TRBJ1-1, with D unclear. The CDR3 is made up of 13 amino acids. Trimming cost V 10 bases and J 6 bases, with 18 bases left between them. CDR1 is LNHDA and CDR2 is SQIVND in the germline V gene (reference sequence). The CDR3 DNA is TGTGCCATCAGAGTAGGCTCGAGGGCTGAAGCTTTCTTT. Translation gives CAIRVGSRAEAFF.

This clonotype has more than one count but fewer than ten. This sequence joins TRBV5-8 and TRBJ2-5; weak D call: TRBD1 (6 bases). The CDR3 runs 15 residues. V lost 1 base and J 4 bases, leaving 14 bases between the germline ends. Germline loops: CDR1 SGHTS, CDR2 YDEGEE. In DNA form, the CDR3 reads TGTGCCAGCAGCTTGACAGGGACCGAGGGAGAGACCCAGTACTTC. As protein: CASSLTGTEGETQYF.

This chain uses TRBV3-1 with TRBJ2-1, with D possibly being TRBD2 (5 bases). V was cut by 5 bases and J by 0 bases, with 14 bases left in between. Germline V lookup: CDR1 LGHDT, CDR2 YNNKEL (reference sequence). The CDR3 contains 16 residues. CDR3 nucleotides: TGTGCCAGCAGCATTCAGGCGGGCGGCTCCTACAATGAGCAGTTCTTC. As protein: CASSIQAGGSYNEQFF.

This clonotype was observed at least ten times. The chain links TRBV3-1 to TRBJ2-7, with 11 bases that match TRBD2. Germline lookup yields CDR1 LGHDT and CDR2 YNNKEL (reference sequence). CDR3 length: 15 amino acids. V was pared by 4 bases and J by 1 base, with 3 bases of the junction left unmatched. The CDR3 DNA is TGTGCCAGCAGCCTGGGACTAGCGGATTCCTACGAGCAGTACTTC. Amino acids: CASSLGLADSYEQYF.

Only a few counts were recorded for this clonotype. The chain employs TRBV14 and TRBJ2-7, with a tentative D call TRBD1 (6 bases). Between the trimmed V and J ends, which lost 6 bases and 2 bases, there was a span of 14 bases. Germline V CDR1 and CDR2: SGHDN, FVKESK. The CDR3 consists of 14 residues. The chain's CDR3 is CASSRHRTAYEQYF. CDR3 DNA sequence: TGTGCCAGCAGTCGCCACAGGACAGCCTACGAGCAGTACTTC. The full variable domain, in which reference TRBV14 and TRBJ2-7 provide the parts outside the CDR3, is EAGVTQFPSHSVIEKGQTVTLRCDPISGHDNLYWYRRVMGKEIKFLLHFVKESKQDESGMPNNRFLAERTGGTYSTLKVQPAELEDSGVYFCASSRHRTAYEQYFGPGTRLTVT.

The CDR3: CASSHLRTSGEQFF. CDR3 nucleotides: TGCGCCAGCAGCCACCTGAGGACTAGCGGTGAGCAGTTCTTC. V is TRBV4-3 and J is TRBJ2-1; 10 nucleotides agree with TRBD2. Trimming cost V 3 bases and J 9 bases; bases outside gene matches: 5. Germline V lookup: CDR1 LGHNA, CDR2 YSLEER. The CDR3 runs 14 residues.

This clonotype was picked up many times. V is TRBV7-6 and J is TRBJ2-1; tentatively, D is TRBD2 (5 bases). V was shortened by 4 bases and J by 10 bases, with 11 bases between the two germline ends. From germline, CDR1 is SGHVS and CDR2 FNYEAQ. This CDR3 has 12 amino acids. CDR3 sequence reads: CASSSGLSEQFF. The CDR3 nucleotides read TGTGCCAGCAGCTCCGGACTTTCGGAGCAGTTCTTC. Based on the CDR3 plus reference TRBV7-6 and TRBJ2-1, the full variable domain is GAGVSQSPRYKVTKRGQDVALRCDPISGHVSLYWYRQALGQGPEFLTYFNYEAQQDKSGLPNDRFSAERPEGSISTLTIQRTEQRDSAMYRCASSSGLSEQFFGPGTRLTVL.

This clonotype has more than one count but fewer than ten. This sequence joins TRBV4-1 and TRBJ2-3; the D call may be TRBD1 or TRBD2 (5 bases each). Germline V gene lookup returns CDR1 MGHRA and CDR2 YSYEKL. Trimming cost V 1 base and J 0 bases, with 8 bases left between them. This CDR3 spans 15 amino acids. CDR3 DNA: TGCGCCAGCAGCCAAGTCGGGGCGAGCACAGATACGCAGTATTTT. Translation: CASSQVGASTDTQYF.

This clonotype was observed at least ten times. The chain couples TRBV7-2 to TRBJ1-3; D gene uncertain. Between the trimmed V and J ends, which lost 3 bases and 7 bases, there was a span of 16 bases. CDR1 is SGHTA, CDR2 FQGNSA, per germline. The length of the CDR3 is 15 residues. This chain's CDR3 is CASSLRSPTVNTIYF. In nucleotides, the CDR3 is TGTGCCAGCAGCTTGCGCAGCCCGACTGTCAACACCATATATTTT.

This clonotype was seen at least ten times. The CDR3 protein is CASSDGTWNYEQYF. The CDR3 region has the DNA TGCGCCAGCAGTGATGGGACATGGAACTACGAGCAGTACTTC. The chain employs TRBV10-2 and TRBJ2-7, with TRBD1 as a possible D gene (6 bases). CDR1 WSHSY and CDR2 SAAADI come from the germline V gene. This CDR3 contains 14 residues. Trimming took off 3 bases at V and 3 bases at J, with 12 bases between the two ends.